This T cell receptor (beta chain) is drawn from a study of blood T cell repertoires in COVID-19. Study background: The United States, Italy and Spain were the sources of the acute and convalescent COVID-19 samples. Sources were T cells, B-cell-depleted T cells, or PBMCs; the material itself was cDNA or gDNA.

In the original workflow: Reference gene primer amplification in the assay estimated nucleated cell counts. The data were produced by immunoSEQ multiplex PCR, yet TCRdb's version contains in-frame clones alone and is incomplete. V and J calls plus clone size are reproduced from that table; the DNA served to infer D and trimming. Of approximately 170,000 clones in the sample, around 90% were seen once. Seattle enrolled patients during active infection and tracked them longitudinally. This CDR3 spans 16 amino acids. The germline V gene encodes CDR1 KGHSH and CDR2 LQKENI. Losses at the gene ends were 2 bases for V and 4 bases for J; bases not matched to a gene: 8.

The sample taken for sequencing was peripheral blood. The gene calls are TRBV18 and TRBJ2-7, with 10 bases matching TRBD2. This clonotype was sampled from a young man with COVID-19, enrolled during active disease. The CDR3 here is CASSPGQREGQYEQYF. CDR3 nucleotide sequence: TGTGCCAGCTCACCAGGACAGCGGGAGGGCCAATACGAGCAGTACTTC.